Below are 28 T cell receptor beta chains sequenced from a single sample in a study of T cell changes during pregnancy in multiple sclerosis. The protocol was immunoSEQ multiplex PCR, while the TCRdb copy is restricted to in-frame clones and leaves out a portion. The repertoire includes roughly 48,000 clones, 80% to 95% of them detected once, and 0.9% to 1% sits in the top ten. Material: CD4+ T cells from peripheral blood mononuclear cells, obtained in the second trimester of pregnancy. The receptor source for this set is a female donor in good health, enrolled as a control in a pregnancy study.

The chain is built from TRBV14 and TRBJ2-7, with 7 bases aligning to TRBD1. The CDR3 runs to 15 residues. J lost 4 bases, V lost 1 base, and 7 bases had no gene match. CDR1 and CDR2 (germline): SGHDN, FVKESK. The CDR3 loop is CASSQVEGGRYEQYF. DNA for the CDR3: TGTGCCAGCAGCCAAGTGGAAGGGGGCAGGTACGAGCAGTACTTC.

The chain combines TRBV7-9 with TRBJ2-1; TRBD2 agrees at 15 bases. The CDR3 runs 15 residues. CDR1 SEHNR and CDR2 FQNEAQ come from the germline V gene (reference sequence). Germline trimming cut 3 bases from V and 7 bases from J; bases unmatched to any gene: 1. CDR3 sequence: CASSFGTSGGNEQFF. CDR3 coding DNA: TGTGCCAGCAGCTTCGGGACTAGCGGGGGGAATGAGCAGTTCTTC.

V is TRBV29-1 and J is TRBJ2-3; TRBD2 aligns across 10 bases. Germline assignment: CDR1 SQVTM and CDR2 ANQGSEA. This CDR3 is built from 14 residues. V was pared by 4 bases and J by 3 bases, with 4 bases of the junction left unmatched. The CDR3 region is CSVGSSGSTDTQYF. The CDR3, as DNA: TGCAGCGTTGGGTCTAGCGGGAGTACAGATACGCAGTATTTT.

This clone was recorded once. V and J are TRBV11-3 and TRBJ2-7, with 10 bases fitting TRBD1. V lost 0 bases, J lost 1 base, and 6 bases stayed unmatched. This CDR3 is 17 amino acids long. The germline V gene encodes CDR1 SGHNT and CDR2 YENEEA. This CDR3 is CASSLEKTGGLSYEQYF. CDR3 DNA sequence: TGTGCCAGCAGCTTAGAAAAGACAGGGGGCCTTTCCTACGAGCAGTACTTC. Full variable domain (outside the CDR3, taken from reference TRBV11-3 and TRBJ2-7): EAGVVQSPRYKIIEKKQPVAFWCNPISGHNTLYWYLQNLGQGPELLIRYENEEAVDDSQLPKDRFSAERLKGVDSTLKIQPAELGDSAVYLCASSLEKTGGLSYEQYFGPGTRLTVT.

This clone came up once. This chain connects TRBV6-6 to TRBJ2-2, with D possibly matching TRBD2 (6 bases). Trimming pared 7 bases from V and 5 bases from J, leaving 14 bases between. This CDR3 is built from 14 residues. Germline lookup yields CDR1 MNHNY and CDR2 SVGAGI (reference sequence). CDR3 residues: CASTPGEVTGELFF. CDR3 bases: TGTGCCAGCACCCCGGGGGAAGTGACCGGGGAGCTGTTTTTT.

The CDR3 is CASSSSDRFVDEQYF. The CDR3 bases are TGTGCCAGCAGCTCCTCGGACAGGTTCGTGGACGAGCAGTACTTC. The chain uses TRBV5-6 and TRBJ2-7; 7 nucleotides agree with TRBD1. This CDR3 comprises 15 residues. Germline V gene data show CDR1 as SGHDT and CDR2 as YYEEEE. V gave up 3 bases and J gave up 5 bases; unmatched junction bases: 11.

The chain couples TRBV5-1 to TRBJ2-3; 10 bases match TRBD2. The V segment lost 6 bases and the J segment 6 bases; nucleotides outside the gene matches: 7. This CDR3 comprises 14 residues. In germline, CDR1 is SGHRS, CDR2 YFSETQ. CDR3 in amino acids: CASTERGGPDTQYF. In nucleotides, the CDR3 is TGCGCCAGCACGGAGCGGGGGGGCCCGGATACGCAGTATTTT.

V gene TRBV27 combines with J gene TRBJ2-2; TRBD2 matches 14 bases. The CDR3 contains 20 residues. The germline gives CDR1 MNHEY, CDR2 SMNVEV (reference sequence). Trimming at V came to 2 bases and at J to 3 bases, leaving 11 bases not matched to a gene. The CDR3 region is CASSLAGLAGAPGYTGELFF. CDR3 bases: TGTGCCAGCAGTTTAGCGGGACTAGCGGGAGCCCCAGGGTACACCGGGGAGCTGTTTTTT.

Points on this clone: The junction shows a germline mismatch at one end, possibly a read error. This chain joins TRBV28 and TRBJ1-5, with D possibly being TRBD1 (5 bases). Germline values: CDR1 MDHEN, CDR2 SYDVKM. This CDR3 is 14 amino acids long. The CDR3 DNA reads TGTGCCAGCAGTTTGGGGGGTGGTAATCGGCCCCAGCATTTT. As protein: CASSLGGGNRPQHF.

The chain combines TRBV11-2 with TRBJ1-2; D perhaps matches TRBD1 (5 bases). The CDR3 is made up of 17 amino acids. V lost 4 bases to trimming and J lost 5 bases, with 23 bases between them. Germline CDR1 is SGHAT and CDR2 is FQNNGV. This CDR3 reads CASSSTRPRHQGYGYTF. The CDR3 DNA follows: TGTGCCAGCAGCTCCACTCGACCCCGACACCAGGGATATGGCTACACCTTC.

The rearrangement joins TRBV2 to TRBJ2-1, with D possibly being TRBD2 (5 bases). Trimming took off 6 bases at V and 2 bases at J, with 11 bases between the two ends. The CDR3 is made up of 14 amino acids. Germline assignment: CDR1 SNHLY and CDR2 FYNNEI. CDR3 amino acids: CASSQEETYNEQFF. In DNA, the CDR3 is TGTGCCAGCAGCCAGGAGGAGACCTACAATGAGCAGTTCTTC.

The J gene is TRBJ2-1, the V gene TRBV9, with D tentatively TRBD2 (6 bases). CDR3 length equals 15 residues. From germline, CDR1 is SGDLS and CDR2 YYNGEE. The V end lost 0 bases, the J end lost 8 bases, and 15 bases lay between the germline ends. The CDR3 DNA is TGTGCCAGCAGCGTAGACGGGAGTACTGGCGATGAGCAGTTCTTC. This sequence encodes CASSVDGSTGDEQFF.

This clone was found once. The chain recombines TRBV27 with TRBJ1-1; D may be TRBD1 (6 bases). The germline V gene has CDR1 MNHEY and CDR2 SMNVEV (reference sequence). V was trimmed by 6 bases and J by 6 bases, leaving 14 bases between them. This CDR3 has 13 amino acids. The CDR3 nucleotides read TGTGCCAGCAGGCCCCTAGGGGGGGCTGAAGCTTTCTTT. Its translation: CASRPLGGAEAFF.

The rearrangement links TRBV6-5 to TRBJ2-1, with 8 nucleotides matching TRBD2. CDR1 is MNHEY, CDR2 SVGAGI, per germline. The junction had 9 bases not matched to a gene; V was cut back by 6 bases and J by 5 bases. The CDR3 spans 15 residues. The CDR3 loop is CASSTWTSHDNEQFF. CDR3 sequence (DNA): TGTGCCAGCAGCACTTGGACTAGCCATGACAATGAGCAGTTCTTC.

Remarks on this clone: Just one base apart from a much larger clone, this may be a read error. The chain recombines TRBV5-1 with TRBJ1-5, with D uncertain. Per germline, CDR1 SGHRS and CDR2 YFSETQ. The CDR3 extends over 15 amino acids. The V and J ends lost 0 bases and 0 bases respectively, with 7 bases between them. The CDR3 DNA is TGCGCCAGCAGCTTGGACAGCTATAGCAATCAGCCCCAGCATTTT. Amino acid sequence: CASSLDSYSNQPQHF.

The chain combines TRBV5-1 with TRBJ2-5, with 11 positions matching TRBD1. Per germline, CDR1 SGHRS and CDR2 YFSETQ. V gave up 4 bases and J gave up 14 bases; unmatched junction bases: 16. The CDR3 covers 15 residues. Here the CDR3 DNA reads TGCGCCAGCAGCGGAGGGACAGGGGGATATACCCCTCAATACTTC. It translates to CASSGGTGGYTPQYF. Based on the CDR3 plus reference TRBV5-1 and TRBJ2-5, the full variable domain is KAGVTQTPRYLIKTRGQQVTLSCSPISGHRSVSWYQQTPGQGLQFLFEYFSETQRNKGNFPGRFSGRQFSNSRSEMNVSTLELGDSALYLCASSGGTGGYTPQYFGPGTRLLVL.

This clone has a single count. This chain uses TRBV7-2 with TRBJ2-7; a possible D gene is TRBD1 (6 bases). There are 14 residues in the CDR3. Trimming took 1 base from V and 2 from J, leaving 9 bases between them. The germline V gene has CDR1 SGHTA and CDR2 FQGNSA. DNA for the CDR3: TGTGCCAGCAGCTTAGTGGGGGCGACCTACGAGCAGTACTTC. Translation: CASSLVGATYEQYF. Full variable domain (outside the CDR3, taken from reference TRBV7-2 and TRBJ2-7): GAGVSQSPSNKVTEKGKDVELRCDPISGHTALYWYRQSLGQGLEFLIYFQGNSAPDKSGLPSDRFSAERTGGSVSTLTIQRTQQEDSAVYLCASSLVGATYEQYFGPGTRLTVT.

Points on this clone: Other DNA sequences within the sample encode an identical CDR3. The V gene is TRBV9, the J gene TRBJ2-7, with 7 bases lining up with TRBD1. Trimming at V came to 0 bases and at J to 3 bases, leaving 6 bases not matched to a gene. The CDR3 sequence is 15 residues long. Germline V lookup: CDR1 SGDLS, CDR2 YYNGEE. The CDR3 DNA follows: TGTGCCAGCAGCGTAGCTGGACAGGAAGGCTACGAGCAGTACTTC. Translating it yields CASSVAGQEGYEQYF.

The V call is TRBV28, the J call TRBJ2-3; weak D call: TRBD2 (6 bases). Germline-derived CDR1 and CDR2 are MDHEN and SYDVKM. There are 14 residues in the CDR3. Trimming stripped 8 bases from V and 7 bases from J, with 19 bases between. CDR3 loop: CASAGRIPQNTQYF. CDR3 in DNA: TGTGCCAGCGCTGGGAGGATCCCACAGAATACGCAGTATTTT.

This chain uses TRBV5-4 with TRBJ2-7, with 7 bases aligning to TRBD1. Trimming at V came to 0 bases and at J to 4 bases, leaving 4 bases not matched to a gene. The germline CDR1 and CDR2 sequences are SGHNT and YYREEE (reference sequence). The CDR3 spans 14 residues. The CDR3 loop is CASSLDQGVYEQYF. CDR3 DNA sequence: TGTGCCAGCAGCTTGGACCAGGGGGTTTACGAGCAGTACTTC. Full variable domain (rest looked up from reference TRBV5-4 and TRBJ2-7): ETGVTQSPTHLIKTRGQQVTLRCSSQSGHNTVSWYQQALGQGPQFIFQYYREEENGRGNFPPRFSGLQFPNYSSELNVNALELDDSALYLCASSLDQGVYEQYFGPGTRLTVT.

On this clone: One junction end does not reproduce the germline sequence, and a read error may be involved. V and J are TRBV11-2 and TRBJ1-1, with no clear D. CDR1 and CDR2 from the germline V gene are SGHAT and FQNNGV. The CDR3 extends over 12 amino acids. The CDR3 DNA is TGTGCCAGCAGCCCCCTGAACACCGAAGCTTTCTTT. Its translation is CASSPLNTEAFF.

This clone has only one observation. For the CDR3, the DNA is TGTGCCAGCTCACCCCGACAGGGAATCTCTGGGGCCAACGTCCTGACTTTC. This translates into CASSPRQGISGANVLTF. The genes are TRBV18 and TRBJ2-6, with 7 bases matching TRBD1. The CDR3 contains 17 residues. J was trimmed by 0 bases and V by 3 bases; bases with no gene match: 5. Germline V lookup: CDR1 KGHSH, CDR2 LQKENI.

CDR3 nucleotide sequence: TGTGCCAGCACTCTACAGGGGGGCGGGAATGAAGCTTTCTTT. Residues: CASTLQGGGNEAFF. V and J are TRBV28 and TRBJ1-1, with 8 bases that match TRBD1. In germline, CDR1 is MDHEN, CDR2 SYDVKM. Trimming removed 7 bases from V and 7 bases from J; junction bases left unmatched: 11. The CDR3 spans 14 residues.

The gene calls are TRBV19 and TRBJ1-5; TRBD1 matches at 7 bases. This CDR3 spans 14 amino acids. Germline CDR1 and CDR2: LNHDA and SQIVND (reference sequence). V shed 3 bases, J shed 6 bases, and the junction held 5 bases outside the gene matches. In DNA, the CDR3 is TGTGCCAGTAGTATTTTCAGGGGGAGTCAGCCCCAGCATTTT. This gives the protein CASSIFRGSQPQHF.

The chain uses TRBV4-2 and TRBJ2-7; TRBD2 aligns across 10 bases. The junction had 9 bases not matched to a gene; V was cut back by 0 bases and J by 4 bases. CDR1 is LGHNA, CDR2 YNFKEQ, per germline. CDR3 length: 17 amino acids. The CDR3 spells CASSQDRLAGDHYEQYF. As DNA, the CDR3 is TGTGCCAGCAGCCAAGATAGGCTAGCGGGAGATCATTACGAGCAGTACTTC.

The chain carries TRBV29-1 and TRBJ2-1; 8 nucleotides align to TRBD1. From germline, CDR1 is SQVTM and CDR2 ANQGSEA. This CDR3 has 15 residues. Trimming cost V 4 bases and J 8 bases; bases outside gene matches: 13. Written as DNA, the CDR3 is TGCAGCGTTGGGTACGGGCAGGGGGCTCGGGATGAGCAGTTCTTC. It codes for CSVGYGQGARDEQFF.

The rearrangement links TRBV11-2 to TRBJ2-1; 10 positions agree with TRBD2. Germline CDR1 reads SGHAT; CDR2 reads FQNNGV. The length of the CDR3 is 19 residues. V lost 1 base and J lost 1; bases outside the gene matches: 10. Here the CDR3 DNA reads TGTGCCAGCAGCTTAGTTGCTAGCGGGAGAAGGGCGTCCTACAATGAGCAGTTCTTC. Protein product: CASSLVASGRRASYNEQFF.

DNA for the CDR3: TGTGCCAGCAGCTTGGCGGGTAGGGGTACGTACGAGCAGTACTTC. It specifies CASSLAGRGTYEQYF. The J gene is TRBJ2-7, the V gene TRBV5-4; weak D call: TRBD1 (5 bases). Germline V lookup: CDR1 SGHNT, CDR2 YYREEE (reference sequence). CDR3 length equals 15 residues. V lost 0 bases and J 4 bases, leaving 14 bases between the germline ends.